The clone carrying this TCR beta chain turned up a few times. What it binds is not known. The sample originates from a study of T-cell memory formation after mild COVID-19. Overall study context: There were largely donor-specific TCR clusters.

5'RACE with constant-segment primers yielded barcoded, UMI-tagged TCR alpha and TCR beta cDNA libraries. TCRdb re-called the 5' RACE reads with MiXCR, one entry per CDR3 protein. The sample records roughly 150,000 distinct CDR3 sequences, roughly 14% being singletons. The CDR3 totals 16 residues. Germline V gives CDR1 SGDLS, CDR2 YYNGEE. Unmatched junction bases numbered 11, after V lost 0 bases and J lost 6 bases. Study-wide results and caveats: CD8+ contracting clones occupied EMRA, while CD4+ ones occupied mainly CM and EM. Pre-infection memory harbored some responding clones, suggesting cross-reactive memory joined.

The sequenced sample consisted of PBMCs or a T cell subset sorted from them (not recorded which). This receptor was obtained from an adult woman who had mild COVID-19 (a few samples of this study predate the infection). Cell type and time point are not known. The chain combines TRBV9 with TRBJ2-7, with TRBD2 identical over 8 bases. This chain's CDR3 is CASSVGWSSGEGEQYF. The CDR3 region has the DNA TGTGCCAGCAGCGTAGGTTGGAGTAGCGGGGAAGGCGAGCAGTACTTC.